The 2 T cell receptor beta chains reported below all come from one sample, sequenced in a study of brain T cells in children with intractable seizures. Libraries were prepared by immunoSEQ multiplex PCR; TCRdb keeps only in-frame clonotypes and omits some of them. This table has about 76,000 clones, about 92% appearing once. The sample consisted of peripheral blood, taken at surgery. The receptors were sampled from a boy younger than two with tuberous sclerosis and intractable seizures.

The chain is built from TRBV19 and TRBJ2-5; no clear D gene. This CDR3 region has 12 residues. Germline CDR1 and CDR2: LNHDA and SQIVND (reference sequence). V was cut by 6 bases and J by 5 bases, with 10 bases left in between. As DNA, the CDR3 is TGTGCCAGTAGGGACCTGGGGGAGACCCAGTACTTC. Protein sequence: CASRDLGETQYF.

V usage is TRBV6-2 or TRBV6-3 and J usage is TRBJ1-5; D perhaps matches TRBD1 (5 bases). The length of the CDR3 is 16 residues. The V end was cut by 2 bases, the J end by 8 bases, with 19 bases between. Germline V gene sequence: CDR1 MNHEY, CDR2 SVGEGT. CDR3 DNA sequence: TGTGCCAGCAGTTACACCCCCGGGACGACTAGGGAGCCCCAGCATTTT. It translates to CASSYTPGTTREPQHF.